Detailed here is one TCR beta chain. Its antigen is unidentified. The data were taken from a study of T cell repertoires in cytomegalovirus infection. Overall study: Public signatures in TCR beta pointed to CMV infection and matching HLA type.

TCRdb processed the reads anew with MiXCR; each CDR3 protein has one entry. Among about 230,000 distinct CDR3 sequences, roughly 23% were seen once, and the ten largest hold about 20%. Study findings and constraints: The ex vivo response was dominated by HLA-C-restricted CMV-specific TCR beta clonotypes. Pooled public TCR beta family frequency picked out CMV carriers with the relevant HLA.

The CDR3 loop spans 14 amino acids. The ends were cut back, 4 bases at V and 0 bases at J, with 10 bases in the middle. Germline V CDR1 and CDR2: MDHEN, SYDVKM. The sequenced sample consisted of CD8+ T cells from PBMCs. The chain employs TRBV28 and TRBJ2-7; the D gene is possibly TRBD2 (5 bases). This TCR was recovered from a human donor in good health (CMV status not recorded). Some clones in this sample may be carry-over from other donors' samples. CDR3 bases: TGTGCCAGCAGTTCTACTAGGCGCTCCTACGAGCAGTACTTC. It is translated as CASSSTRRSYEQYF.